This TCR beta chain appears in the sequencing data of a study of OX40 agonist ivuxolimab in advanced cancers. Overall study context: Melanoma, hepatocellular carcinoma, head and neck or renal cell cancer occurred in dose-escalation patients. Overall study findings and caveats: Averaged across samples, CD8+ T cells carried more expanded clones than CD4+ did. Clonal expansion was among the lowest in partial responders at 0.1-3.0 mg/kg, especially CD8+.

Remarks on this clone: Its cognate antigen is unknown.

CDR1 and CDR2 from the germline V gene are LNHDA and SQIVND (reference sequence). V lost 7 bases and J 7 bases, leaving 19 bases between the germline ends. CDR3 length: 15 amino acids. Samples of blood were obtained at baseline, on cycle 4 day 1, and on cycle 7 day 1. Repertoires were generated with immunoSEQ multiplex PCR, while TCRdb's copy carries only in-frame clones and drops some. The sample has roughly 73,000 clones; roughly 89% are singletons. This sequence was found in an adult with an advanced solid tumor such as melanoma, head and neck, liver or kidney cancer. Sample: CD4+ or CD8+ T cells sorted from blood, taken in a trial of the OX40 agonist ivuxolimab. The gene calls are TRBV19 and TRBJ2-2; the D gene is possibly TRBD1 (5 bases). The CDR3 region has the DNA TGTGCCAGTACCCCGGCTGGGGCGGCCAGCGGGGAGCTGTTTTTT. Amino acid sequence: CASTPAGAASGELFF. The variable domain in full, with the rest retrieved from reference TRBV19 and TRBJ2-2, is DGGITQSPKYLFRKEGQNVTLSCEQNLNHDAMYWYRQDPGQGLRLIYYSQIVNDFQKGDIAEGYSVSREKKESFPLTVTSAQKNPTAFYLCASTPAGAASGELFFGEGSRLTVL.